The clone carrying this T cell receptor (beta chain) appeared a few times. These data come from a study of T-cell memory formation after mild COVID-19. A single record per CDR3 protein comes from TCRdb applying MiXCR to the 5' RACE reads. The repertoire has approximately 300,000 distinct CDR3 sequences, more than 15% of them found once; the top ten carry about a fifth. This CDR3 is 15 amino acids long. V dropped 4 bases and J dropped 4; count of bases not matched to a gene: 8. CDR1 and CDR2 from the germline V gene are SGHNT and YYREEE (reference sequence). Sequencing input: PBMCs or a T cell subset sorted from them (not recorded which). The chain combines TRBV5-4 with TRBJ1-5; TRBD1 matches at 7 bases. This receptor was obtained from a man aged 18 to 29 who had mild COVID-19 (a few samples of this study predate the infection). Cell type and time point are not known. The CDR3 nucleotides read TGTGCCAGCAGCGGGCGTAGACAGGGTAATCAGCCCCAGCATTTT. Amino acid sequence: CASSGRRQGNQPQHF.